These 13 T cell receptor beta chains came from one sample sequenced in a study of low-dose radiotherapy and immunotherapy resistance in tumors (dated by TCRdb to the early 2020s). The instrument was an Illumina MiniSeq. TCRs were amplified with Phusion for around 21 PCR cycles, with a constant-region primer paired with the adapter attached to the V primers. The public reads were quality trimmed at Q25 with fastp and then assembled into clones with MiXCR by TCRdb, keeping productive beta chains. Rows are unified per CDR3 protein, each entry keeping the most common DNA and genes. Present in this sample are about 50,000 distinct CDR3 sequences, approximately 12% of which were seen just once. The ten largest clones add up to approximately 6.2% of the sample. This sample's time point label indicates: before trial treatment. The sequencing used PBMCs, collected before treatment. Receptor source: a female donor with ovarian cancer.

A word on this clonotype: One base separates it from a far larger clone, so it is likely a read error. V gene TRBV6-8 combines with J gene TRBJ1-1; D perhaps matches TRBD1 (6 bases). Germline V gene lookup returns CDR1 MNHGY and CDR2 SAAAGT. The V end was cut by 7 bases, the J end by 1 base, with 19 bases between. The CDR3 loop spans 16 amino acids. The chain's CDR3 is CASTHRVRGPNTEAFF. The CDR3 nucleotides are TGTGCCAGCACCCACCGGGTCAGGGGACCGAACACTGAAGCTTTCTTT.

The table lists this clonotype with many counts. V usage is TRBV5-5 and J usage is TRBJ2-5; 14 nucleotides align to TRBD2. Trimming at V came to 5 bases and at J to 2 bases, leaving 2 bases not matched to a gene. The CDR3 totals 15 residues. The germline CDR1 and CDR2 sequences are SGHKS and YYEKEE (reference sequence). The CDR3 reads CASRRLAGGQETQYF. Here the CDR3 DNA reads TGTGCCAGCAGGCGACTAGCGGGGGGGCAAGAGACCCAGTACTTC.

Comments on this clonotype: Relative to the germline gene, one junction end is altered; a read error may explain this. The genes are TRBV7-6 and TRBJ2-3; D remains ambiguous. The CDR3 has 15 amino acids. Germline V gene lookup returns CDR1 SGHVS and CDR2 FNYEAQ. CDR3 in amino acids: CASSLGWQRTDTQYF. CDR3 DNA sequence: TGTGCTAGCAGCTTAGGTTGGCAGCGCACAGATACGCAGTATTTT.

At least ten counts were recorded for this clonotype. The chain has TRBV28 and TRBJ2-7; 9 bases line up with TRBD1. With V trimmed by 4 bases and J by 3 bases, 10 bases remained unmatched. Germline CDR1 is MDHEN and CDR2 is SYDVKM. The CDR3 consists of 16 residues. CDR3 nucleotides: TGTGCCAGCAGTTCGGCCGGGACAGGGAATCACTACGAGCAGTACTTC. As protein: CASSSAGTGNHYEQYF.

This clonotype was seen repeatedly, ten times or more. The rearrangement links TRBV18 to TRBJ2-7; 7 nucleotides line up with TRBD1. Unmatched junction bases numbered 8, after V lost 3 bases and J lost 3 bases. Per germline, CDR1 KGHSH and CDR2 LQKENI. This CDR3 has 15 residues. The CDR3 nucleotides are TGTGCCAGCTCACCGATTTTGGGACAGATCTACGAGCAGTACTTC. Translated, it gives CASSPILGQIYEQYF. Filled out from reference TRBV18 and TRBJ2-7, the complete variable domain reads NAGVMQNPRHLVRRRGQEARLRCSPMKGHSHVYWYRQLPEEGLKFMVYLQKENIIDESGMPKERFSAEFPKEGPSILRIQQVVRGDSAAYFCASSPILGQIYEQYFGPGTRLTVT.

This clonotype was observed at least ten times. The chain links TRBV25-1 to TRBJ1-5; the D gene is possibly TRBD1 (6 bases). The CDR3 loop spans 13 amino acids. With 4 bases removed from V and 4 bases from J, the gap between germline ends came to 8 bases. Germline V gives CDR1 MGHDK, CDR2 SYGVNS. CDR3 coding DNA: TGTGCCAGCAGTGGCAGGGGTAATCAGCCCCAGCATTTT. As protein: CASSGRGNQPQHF. The variable domain in full, completed from reference TRBV25-1 and TRBJ1-5, reads EADIYQTPRYLVIGTGKKITLECSQTMGHDKMYWYQQDPGMELHLIHYSYGVNSTEKGDLSSESTVSRIRTEHFPLTLESARPSHTSQYLCASSGRGNQPQHFGDGTRLSIL.

This clonotype is medium-sized in the sample. The chain is built from TRBV5-5 and TRBJ2-2; 8 nucleotides match TRBD1. Germline V gene sequence: CDR1 SGHKS, CDR2 YYEKEE (reference sequence). CDR3 length equals 15 residues. The V segment lost 3 bases and the J segment 4 bases; nucleotides outside the gene matches: 5. DNA for the CDR3: TGTGCCAGCAGCTCCCGGGACAGGACCACCGGGGAGCTGTTTTTT. Amino acid sequence: CASSSRDRTTGELFF.

This clonotype was recorded at least ten times. The chain combines TRBV7-3 with TRBJ1-1, with a tentative D call TRBD1 (5 bases). CDR3 length equals 15 residues. V gave up 5 bases and J gave up 6 bases, with 19 bases separating them. Germline V lookup: CDR1 SGHTA, CDR2 FQGTGA. The CDR3 DNA follows: TGTGCCAGCAGCCCCCGGCCACCGCGGGACCCTGAAGCTTTCTTT. Translating it yields CASSPRPPRDPEAFF.

This clonotype was found a few times. CDR3 residues: CAISTSGSYEQYF. CDR3 DNA: TGTGCCATCAGCACTAGCGGGTCCTACGAGCAGTACTTC. The rearrangement uses TRBV10-3 and TRBJ2-7; 9 bases fit TRBD2. The CDR3 extends over 13 amino acids. The V and J ends lost 6 bases and 1 base, in that order; junction bases with no gene match: 1. Germline assignment: CDR1 ENHRY and CDR2 SYGVKD.

This clonotype was counted at least ten times. This sequence joins TRBV2 and TRBJ1-6, with 8 nucleotides matching TRBD1. Losses at the gene ends were 9 bases for V and 9 bases for J; bases not matched to a gene: 7. The germline V gene has CDR1 SNHLY and CDR2 FYNNEI. This CDR3 spans 13 amino acids. The CDR3 is CASINRGSSPLHF. The CDR3 nucleotides read TGTGCCAGTATCAACAGGGGGTCTTCACCCCTCCACTTT.

This clonotype came up many times. The chain combines TRBV4-1 with TRBJ2-5; TRBD2 aligns across 9 bases. Losses at the gene ends were 4 bases for V and 2 bases for J; bases not matched to a gene: 17. The CDR3 totals 19 residues. The V gene's germline CDR1 is MGHRA and CDR2 YSYEKL. The CDR3 nucleotides read TGCGCCAGCAGCCCCCCGGGCAGCGGGGGGCTCGGGAGGCAAGAGACCCAGTACTTC. It specifies CASSPPGSGGLGRQETQYF.

This clonotype was detected ten times or more. This sequence joins TRBV12-3 or TRBV12-4 and TRBJ2-7; 15 bases fit TRBD2. The CDR3 is 15 amino acids. V gave up 5 bases and J gave up 6 bases; unmatched junction bases: 5. The DNA for the CDR3 is TGTGCCAGCAGTGGACTAGCGGGAGGGCCTGTCGAGCAGTACTTC. Translating it yields CASSGLAGGPVEQYF.

This clonotype came up many times. The chain has TRBV20-1 and TRBJ2-7; 7 positions match TRBD1. Germline V gene sequence: CDR1 DFQATT, CDR2 SNEGSKA (reference sequence). CDR3 length: 13 residues. The ends lost 6 bases at V and 2 bases at J; junction bases unmatched: 7. Here the CDR3 reads CSAKGQLTYEQYF. In DNA form, the CDR3 reads TGCAGTGCGAAGGGACAGTTGACCTACGAGCAGTACTTC.